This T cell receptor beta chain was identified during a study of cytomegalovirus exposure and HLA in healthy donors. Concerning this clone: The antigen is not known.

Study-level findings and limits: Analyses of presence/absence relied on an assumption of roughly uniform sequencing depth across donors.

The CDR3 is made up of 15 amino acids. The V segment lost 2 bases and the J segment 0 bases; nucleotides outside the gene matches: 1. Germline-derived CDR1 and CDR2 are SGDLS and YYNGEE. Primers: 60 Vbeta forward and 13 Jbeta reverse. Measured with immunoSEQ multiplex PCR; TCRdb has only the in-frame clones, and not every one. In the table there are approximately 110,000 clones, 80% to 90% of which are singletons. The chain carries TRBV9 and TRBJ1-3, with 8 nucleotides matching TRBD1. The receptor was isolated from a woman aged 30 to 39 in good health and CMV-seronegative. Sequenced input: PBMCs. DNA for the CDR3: TGTGCCAGCAGCGTTGACAGGGGCTCTGGAAACACCATATATTTT. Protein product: CASSVDRGSGNTIYF.